The 7 T cell receptor beta chains below come from one sample, sequenced in a study of blood T cell repertoires in COVID-19 (dated by TCRdb to between 2020 and 2021). Library method: the immunoSEQ multiplex PCR assay. This is the immuneACCESS table as TCRdb keeps it, with only in-frame sequences that have V and J called. A part of the clones is gone; compared with another copy, unresolved V genes explain less than half, and the rest is unexplained. This sample comprises 200,000 or so clones, about 86% of them detected only once. About 15% of the sample belongs to the ten largest clones. Sequencing was performed on peripheral blood. Every receptor here comes from a man aged 25-45 years with active or convalescent COVID-19.

The gene calls are TRBV5-6 and TRBJ2-1; tentative D call: TRBD2 (6 bases). The germline V gene has CDR1 SGHDT and CDR2 YYEEEE. The CDR3 is 13 amino acids. V was pared by 6 bases and J by 12 bases, with 19 bases between. The DNA for the CDR3 is TGTGCCAGCACCGCAACGGACTATAGTCCGCAGTTCTTC. It translates to CASTATDYSPQFF.

Note on this clone: One end of the junction fails to match germline, which may point to a read error. The rearrangement uses TRBV7-7 and TRBJ2-5; 7 positions agree with TRBD1. The CDR3 is 15 residues long. Per germline, CDR1 SSHAT and CDR2 FNYEAQ (reference sequence). The CDR3 here is CASSLTAGGIETQYF. The CDR3 DNA reads as TGTGCTAGCAGCTTAACGGCAGGGGGAATCGAGACCCAGTACTTC. The full variable domain, with the rest looked up from reference TRBV7-7 and TRBJ2-5, is GAGVSQSPRYKVTKRGQDVTLRCDPISSHATLYWYQQALGQGPEFLTYFNYEAQPDKSGLPSDRFSAERPEGSISTLTIQRTEQRDSAMYRCASSLTAGGIETQYFGPGTRLLVL.

This chain joins TRBV4-3 and TRBJ1-2; 7 nucleotides align to TRBD1. J was trimmed by 4 bases and V by 1 base; bases with no gene match: 6. The CDR3 spans 15 residues. The germline gives CDR1 LGHNA, CDR2 YSLEER. Here the CDR3 DNA reads TGCGCCAGCAGCCAAGTTTGGGACAGCCCCTATGGCTACACCTTC. It encodes CASSQVWDSPYGYTF.

The rearrangement uses TRBV11-3 and TRBJ1-1; D is perhaps TRBD1 (5 bases). CDR1 SGHNT and CDR2 YENEEA come from the germline V gene. V lost 0 bases, J lost 6 bases, and 11 bases lay in between. This CDR3 is built from 14 residues. The CDR3 DNA reads TGTGCCAGCAGCTTAGATCAGGGAATGGCTGAAGCTTTCTTT. It encodes CASSLDQGMAEAFF.

The CDR3 here is CASSLGQGANEQFF. The CDR3 DNA reads TGCGCCAGCAGCTTGGGACAGGGGGCCAATGAGCAGTTCTTC. The chain links TRBV5-1 to TRBJ2-1, with 10 bases aligning to TRBD1. The CDR3 totals 14 residues. V dropped 0 bases and J dropped 6; count of bases not matched to a gene: 0. Germline lookup yields CDR1 SGHRS and CDR2 YFSETQ.

The CDR3 is CASSTRTGLRETQYF. CDR3 coding DNA: TGTGCCAGTAGTACCCGGACAGGGTTAAGGGAGACCCAGTACTTC. V is TRBV19 and J is TRBJ2-5; TRBD1 matches at 8 bases. The CDR3 spans 15 residues. CDR1 and CDR2 (germline): LNHDA, SQIVND (reference sequence). The V gene end was trimmed by 4 bases and the J gene end by 5 bases; junction bases not matched to a gene: 9. Looking up the rest from reference TRBV19 and TRBJ2-5 gives the full variable domain: DGGITQSPKYLFRKEGQNVTLSCEQNLNHDAMYWYRQDPGQGLRLIYYSQIVNDFQKGDIAEGYSVSREKKESFPLTVTSAQKNPTAFYLCASSTRTGLRETQYFGPGTRLLVL.

The gene calls are TRBV5-8 and TRBJ2-3; 8 nucleotides agree with TRBD2. Per germline, CDR1 SGHTS and CDR2 YDEGEE. The CDR3 runs 17 residues. V dropped 4 bases and J dropped 0; count of bases not matched to a gene: 10. CDR3 sequence reads: CASSRTSGGDSTDTQYF. The CDR3 DNA is TGTGCCAGCAGCCGGACGAGCGGGGGCGATAGCACAGATACGCAGTATTTT.